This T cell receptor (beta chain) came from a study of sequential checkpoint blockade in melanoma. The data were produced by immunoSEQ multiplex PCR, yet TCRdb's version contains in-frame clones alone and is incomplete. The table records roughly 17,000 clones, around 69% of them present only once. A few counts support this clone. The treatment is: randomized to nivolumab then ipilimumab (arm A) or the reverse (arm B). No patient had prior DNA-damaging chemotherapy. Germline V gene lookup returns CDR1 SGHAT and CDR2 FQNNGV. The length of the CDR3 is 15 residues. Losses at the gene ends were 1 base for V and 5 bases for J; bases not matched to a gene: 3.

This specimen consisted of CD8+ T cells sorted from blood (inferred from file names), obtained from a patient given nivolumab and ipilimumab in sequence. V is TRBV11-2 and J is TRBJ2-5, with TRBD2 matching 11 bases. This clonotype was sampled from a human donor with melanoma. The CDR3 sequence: CASSLVAGGLETQYF. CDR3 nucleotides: TGTGCCAGCAGCTTAGTAGCGGGGGGGCTCGAGACCCAGTACTTC.